Shown below are 8 T cell receptor beta chains from a single sample sequenced in a study of CD8 T cells in ankylosing spondylitis. TCRdb re-derived calls from the 5' RACE reads in MiXCR, one entry per CDR3 protein. The top ten clones hold around 13% of a sample with hundreds of thousands of distinct CDR3 sequences, 20% to 25% of them seen once. Sequenced sample: blood, either unsorted or a sorted T cell fraction (not recorded which). These receptors originate from a male donor with ankylosing spondylitis or in good health (not recorded which).

The rearrangement uses TRBV20-1 and TRBJ2-3, with D hard to call. Germline values: CDR1 DFQATT, CDR2 SNEGSKA (reference sequence). The CDR3 extends over 16 amino acids. V was shortened by 0 bases and J by 9 bases, with 22 bases between the two germline ends. In nucleotides, the CDR3 is TGCAGTGCTAGAGATCACTATGTAGAGGTTTCGGAGACGCAGTATTTT. Translated, it gives CSARDHYVEVSETQYF.

This clonotype appeared many times. The CDR3 DNA follows: TGTGCCAGCAGTTTCCGGGACAATGAGCAGTTCTTC. Translation: CASSFRDNEQFF. J is TRBJ2-1 and V is TRBV12-3 or TRBV12-4; D is unclear. CDR3 length equals 12 residues. Trimming shortened V by 3 bases and J by 5 bases, and 5 bases separated the two germline ends.

The chain is built from TRBV3-1 and TRBJ2-7; D is unclear. Trimming pared 2 bases from V and 6 bases from J, leaving 20 bases between. CDR3 length: 16 residues. Per the germline V gene, CDR1 is LGHDT and CDR2 is YNNKEL (reference sequence). For the CDR3, the DNA is TGTGCCAGCAGCCAATGGTCGACTGAAGCCTACGGCGAGCAGTACTTC. It encodes CASSQWSTEAYGEQYF.

The chain employs TRBV28 and TRBJ2-5, with 7 positions matching TRBD1. Germline V CDR1 and CDR2: MDHEN, SYDVKM. Germline trimming cut 9 bases from V and 2 bases from J; bases unmatched to any gene: 12. This CDR3 is built from 15 residues. The CDR3 DNA reads TGTGCCAGTTTAGAACAGGGGTTAAAGCAAGAGACCCAGTACTTC. Its protein product is CASLEQGLKQETQYF. Complete variable domain (other parts from reference TRBV28 and TRBJ2-5): DVKVTQSSRYLVKRTGEKVFLECVQDMDHENMFWYRQDPGLGLRLIYFSYDVKMKEKGDIPEGYSVSREKKERFSLILESASTNQTSMYLCASLEQGLKQETQYFGPGTRLLVL.

V usage is TRBV30 and J usage is TRBJ2-1; 7 bases line up with TRBD1. The V segment lost 2 bases and the J segment 3 bases; nucleotides outside the gene matches: 4. This CDR3 comprises 14 residues. Germline CDR1 and CDR2: GTSNPN and SVGIG (reference sequence). CDR3 loop: CAWSPGTDYNEQFF. CDR3 nucleotides: TGTGCCTGGAGTCCTGGGACAGACTACAATGAGCAGTTCTTC.

There are a few counts of this clonotype. In DNA, the CDR3 is TGTGCCACCAGTGATTTAGTCCAGGGGGCGATGAATGAGCAGTTCTTC. The encoded protein is CATSDLVQGAMNEQFF. The chain employs TRBV24-1 and TRBJ2-1; 8 bases match TRBD1. V lost 1 base and J lost 7; bases outside the gene matches: 8. The germline gives CDR1 KGHDR, CDR2 SFDVKD. The CDR3 loop spans 16 amino acids.

The rearrangement uses TRBV20-1 and TRBJ2-5; 8 positions agree with TRBD1. CDR3 length: 17 amino acids. V shed 2 bases and J 4 bases; nucleotides not matched to a gene: 15. CDR1 and CDR2 (germline): DFQATT, SNEGSKA (reference sequence). The CDR3 spells CSARSDQGARPVETQYF. The CDR3 DNA reads TGCAGTGCTAGATCGGATCAGGGGGCGCGTCCAGTAGAGACCCAGTACTTC.

This clonotype has more than one count but fewer than ten. The J gene is TRBJ2-2, the V gene TRBV20-1; TRBD2 aligns across 10 bases. Germline loops: CDR1 DFQATT, CDR2 SNEGSKA (reference sequence). V shed 4 bases, J shed 4 bases, and the junction held 12 bases outside the gene matches. This CDR3 has 17 residues. The CDR3 loop is CSAKGPEGLAFTGELFF. The CDR3 DNA is TGCAGTGCTAAAGGTCCGGAGGGACTAGCGTTCACCGGGGAGCTGTTTTTT.